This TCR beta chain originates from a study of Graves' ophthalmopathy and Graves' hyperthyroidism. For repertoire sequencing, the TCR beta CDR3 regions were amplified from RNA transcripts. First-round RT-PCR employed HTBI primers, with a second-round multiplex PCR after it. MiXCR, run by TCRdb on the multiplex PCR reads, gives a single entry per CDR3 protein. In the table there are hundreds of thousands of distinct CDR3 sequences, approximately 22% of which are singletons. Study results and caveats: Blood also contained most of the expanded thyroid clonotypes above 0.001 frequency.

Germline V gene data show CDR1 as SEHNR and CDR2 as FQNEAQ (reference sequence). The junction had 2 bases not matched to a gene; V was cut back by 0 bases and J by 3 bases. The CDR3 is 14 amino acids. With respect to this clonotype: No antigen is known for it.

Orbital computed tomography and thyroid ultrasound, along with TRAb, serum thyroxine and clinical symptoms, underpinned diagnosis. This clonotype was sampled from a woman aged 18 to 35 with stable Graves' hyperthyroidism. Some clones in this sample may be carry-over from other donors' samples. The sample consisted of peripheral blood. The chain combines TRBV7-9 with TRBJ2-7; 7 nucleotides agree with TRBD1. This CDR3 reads CASSLAGQNYEQYF. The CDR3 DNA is TGTGCCAGCAGCTTAGCGGGACAGAACTACGAGCAGTACTTC.